A selection of T cell receptor beta chains follows, all from one sample in a study of CD8 T cells in ankylosing spondylitis. MiXCR was run by TCRdb on the 5' RACE reads, yielding one entry per CDR3 protein. The sample lists approximately 260,000 distinct CDR3 sequences; 18% were seen once. Material for sequencing was blood, either unsorted or a sorted T cell fraction (not recorded which). The receptors were sampled from a male donor with ankylosing spondylitis or in good health (not recorded which). CDR3s include the opening cysteine and the closing phenylalanine or tryptophan. D genes are given only for firm matches. Not all rows give a size; the values are once, few, many and, for expanded clones, a class.

J gene	clone size	D gene	V gene	CDR3 protein	CDR3 DNA
TRBJ2-7	many	NA	TRBV5-1	CASSLELANSYEQYF	TGCGCCAGCAGCTTGGAACTAGCAAACTCCTACGAGCAGTACTTC
TRBJ2-7	few	TRBD2	TRBV7-2	CASSPPPQLAGVYEQYF	TGTGCCAGCAGCCCCCCTCCCCAACTAGCGGGAGTCTACGAGCAGTACTTC
TRBJ2-5	NA	TRBD1	TRBV5-8	CASSLRPDRGEETQYF	TGTGCCAGCAGCTTGAGGCCAGACAGGGGGGAAGAGACCCAGTACTTC
TRBJ1-3	NA	NA	TRBV12-3/TRBV12-4	CASLASFEGVGNTIYF	TGTGCCAGCCTCGCGAGTTTTGAGGGGGTTGGAAACACCATATATTTT
TRBJ2-1	NA	NA	TRBV29-1	CSVREGGNEQFF	TGCAGCGTTAGGGAGGGGGGGAATGAGCAGTTCTTC
TRBJ2-3	many	NA	TRBV9	CASSVGSGSTDTQYF	TGTGCCAGCAGCGTAGGTAGCGGAAGCACAGATACGCAGTATTTT
TRBJ2-7	NA	NA	TRBV28	CASSLSVTQVVLYEQYF	TGTGCCAGCAGTTTATCGGTCACACAAGTGGTTCTCTACGAGCAGTACTTC
TRBJ2-2	many	NA	TRBV29-1	CSVVGNTGELFF	TGCAGCGTTGTCGGGAACACCGGGGAGCTGTTTTTT
TRBJ2-2	NA	TRBD2	TRBV6-1	CASSLAGARSGELFF	TGTGCCAGCAGTCTAGCGGGGGCCCGGAGCGGGGAGCTGTTTTTT
TRBJ2-1	few	NA	TRBV7-6	CASSSTVTHEQFF	TGTGCCAGCAGCTCGACTGTGACTCATGAGCAGTTCTTC
TRBJ1-1	many	NA	TRBV29-1	CSVEDLRGTTEAFF	TGCAGCGTTGAAGATCTTCGGGGGACCACTGAAGCTTTCTTT
TRBJ1-1	NA	TRBD1	TRBV14	CASSLVTGVTEAFF	TGTGCCAGCAGCCTCGTGACAGGGGTTACTGAAGCTTTCTTT
TRBJ2-7	NA	NA	TRBV4-1	CASSHQTNPYEQYF	TGCGCCAGCAGCCATCAGACAAACCCGTACGAGCAGTACTTC
TRBJ2-2	NA	NA	TRBV7-2	CASSSIPSTGELFF	TGTGCCAGCAGCTCGATCCCCAGCACCGGGGAGCTGTTTTTT
TRBJ2-1	few	TRBD2	TRBV20-1	CSARASGSVEQFF	TGCAGTGCTAGAGCTAGCGGGAGTGTTGAGCAGTTCTTC
TRBJ2-1	few	TRBD2	TRBV9	CASSSTGTSVYNEQFF	TGTGCCAGCAGCTCTACCGGGACTAGCGTCTACAATGAGCAGTTCTTC
TRBJ2-1	few	TRBD2	TRBV29-1	CSASRVAGEYNEQFF	TGCAGCGCCAGCCGGGTAGCGGGGGAATACAATGAGCAGTTCTTC
TRBJ1-5	many	NA	TRBV6-2/TRBV6-3	CASRHRNSNQPQHF	TGTGCCAGCAGACACCGGAACAGCAATCAGCCCCAGCATTTT
TRBJ2-3	NA	TRBD2	TRBV20-1	CSARQTLLAGEWGYTDTQYF	TGCAGTGCTAGACAAACCTTACTAGCGGGAGAGTGGGGTTACACAGATACGCAGTATTTT
TRBJ2-1	NA	NA	TRBV7-9	CASSLGRRLILNEQFF	TGTGCCAGCAGCTTAGGACGACGTCTTATACTCAATGAGCAGTTCTTC
TRBJ2-7	NA	TRBD2	TRBV5-1	CASSIHGTSGSDEQYF	TGCGCCAGCAGCATCCACGGGACTAGCGGGAGCGACGAGCAGTACTTC
TRBJ2-7	few	NA	TRBV7-3	CASSLLLGGAYEQYF	TGTGCCAGCAGCTTACTGCTTGGCGGAGCCTACGAGCAGTACTTC
TRBJ2-1	NA	NA	TRBV20-1	CSARDPGQQVEQFF	TGCAGTGCTAGAGATCCCGGACAACAGGTTGAGCAGTTCTTC
TRBJ2-7	few	NA	TRBV24-1	CATSDFQISTLLYEQYF	TGTGCCACCAGTGATTTCCAAATTTCGACTCTACTCTACGAGCAGTACTTC
TRBJ1-1	NA	NA	TRBV4-3	CASSQRGGYTEAFF	TGCGCCAGCAGCCAAAGGGGGGGGTACACTGAAGCTTTCTTT
TRBJ1-5	few	NA	TRBV5-6	CASSSGGHGDQPQHF	TGTGCCAGCAGCTCCGGGGGCCACGGGGATCAGCCCCAGCATTTT
TRBJ2-5	many	TRBD1	TRBV5-1	CASSLGTGAGETQYF	TGCGCCAGCAGCTTGGGGACAGGGGCTGGGGAGACCCAGTACTTC
TRBJ2-1	NA	NA	TRBV15	CATSTSWNEQFF	TGTGCCACCAGCACTAGCTGGAATGAGCAGTTCTTC
TRBJ2-3	few	TRBD2	TRBV3-1	CASLESSGTRTTQYF	TGTGCCAGCCTAGAGTCCAGCGGGACCCGTACAACGCAGTATTTT
TRBJ1-1	many	NA	TRBV7-9	CASSLVTDTEAFF	TGTGCCAGCAGCTTAGTTACAGACACTGAAGCTTTCTTT
TRBJ2-7	NA	TRBD1	TRBV4-3	CASSQGTGTGYEQYF	TGCGCCAGCAGCCAAGGGACAGGGACGGGCTACGAGCAGTACTTC
TRBJ2-1	few	TRBD2	TRBV5-1	CASSFYSGRAGEQFF	TGCGCCAGCAGCTTTTATAGCGGGAGGGCCGGGGAGCAGTTCTTC
TRBJ1-2	NA	NA	TRBV27	CASSPRGANYGYTF	TGTGCCAGCAGCCCCCGAGGGGCTAACTATGGCTACACCTTC
TRBJ2-7	NA	TRBD1	TRBV29-1	CSVERTGADEQYF	TGCAGCGTTGAACGGACAGGGGCCGACGAGCAGTACTTC
TRBJ2-5	NA	NA	TRBV20-1	CSARVPLLGETQYF	TGCAGTGCTAGAGTTCCGCTCCTGGGGGAGACCCAGTACTTC
TRBJ2-1	NA	TRBD2	TRBV4-1	CASSQSPGLAGNEQFF	TGCGCCAGCAGCCAGTCACCGGGACTAGCGGGCAATGAGCAGTTCTTC
TRBJ1-1	NA	TRBD1	TRBV29-1	CSVEDGGQRAFF	TGCAGCGTTGAAGATGGGGGACAGAGGGCTTTCTTT
TRBJ2-3	many	NA	TRBV7-2	CASSLVGGITDTQYF	TGTGCCAGCAGCTTAGTAGGGGGAATCACAGATACGCAGTATTTT
TRBJ2-7	NA	NA	TRBV7-9	CASSRGMDEQYF	TGTGCCAGCAGCCGGGGGATGGACGAGCAGTACTTC
TRBJ2-1	NA	TRBD1	TRBV6-5	CASSYSDRGAYNEQFF	TGTGCCAGCAGTTACAGCGACAGGGGCGCCTACAATGAGCAGTTCTTC
TRBJ1-2	few	NA	TRBV7-3	CASSPGHGMFYGYTF	TGTGCCAGCAGCCCGGGACATGGGATGTTCTATGGCTACACCTTC
TRBJ1-2	few	TRBD1	TRBV6-1	CASSPSDRGQQPYGYTF	TGTGCCAGCAGTCCATCGGACAGGGGGCAACAGCCCTATGGCTACACCTTC